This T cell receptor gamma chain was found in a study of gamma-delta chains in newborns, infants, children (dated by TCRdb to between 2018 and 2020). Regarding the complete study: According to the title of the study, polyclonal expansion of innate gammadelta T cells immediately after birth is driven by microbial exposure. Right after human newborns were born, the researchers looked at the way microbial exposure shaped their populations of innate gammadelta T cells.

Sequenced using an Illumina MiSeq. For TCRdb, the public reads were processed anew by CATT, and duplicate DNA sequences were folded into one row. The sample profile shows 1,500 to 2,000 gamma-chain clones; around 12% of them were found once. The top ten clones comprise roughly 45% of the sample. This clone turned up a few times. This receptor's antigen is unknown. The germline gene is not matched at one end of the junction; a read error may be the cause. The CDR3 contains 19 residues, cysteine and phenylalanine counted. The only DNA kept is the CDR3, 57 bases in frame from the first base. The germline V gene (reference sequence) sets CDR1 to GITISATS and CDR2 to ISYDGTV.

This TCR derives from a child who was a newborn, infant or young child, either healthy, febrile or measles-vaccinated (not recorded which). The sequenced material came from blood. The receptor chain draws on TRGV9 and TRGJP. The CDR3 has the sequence CALWEVFRAQELDKKIKVF. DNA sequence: TGTGCCTTGTGGGAGGTGTTTAGGGCACAAGAGTTGGACAAAAAAATCAAGGTATTT.